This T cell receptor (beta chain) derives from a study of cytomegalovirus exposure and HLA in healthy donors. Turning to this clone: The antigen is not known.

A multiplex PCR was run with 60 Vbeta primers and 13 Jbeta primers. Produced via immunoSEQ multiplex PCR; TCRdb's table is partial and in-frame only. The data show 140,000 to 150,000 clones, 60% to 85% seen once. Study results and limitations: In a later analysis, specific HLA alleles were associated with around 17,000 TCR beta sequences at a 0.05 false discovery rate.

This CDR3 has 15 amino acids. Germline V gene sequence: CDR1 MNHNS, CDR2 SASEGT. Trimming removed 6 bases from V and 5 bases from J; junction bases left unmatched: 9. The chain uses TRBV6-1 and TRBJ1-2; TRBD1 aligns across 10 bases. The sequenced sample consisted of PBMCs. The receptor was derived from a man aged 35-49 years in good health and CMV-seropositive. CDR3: CASSLPGTGVYGYTF. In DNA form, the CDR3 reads TGTGCCAGCAGCCTTCCCGGGACAGGGGTTTATGGCTACACCTTC.